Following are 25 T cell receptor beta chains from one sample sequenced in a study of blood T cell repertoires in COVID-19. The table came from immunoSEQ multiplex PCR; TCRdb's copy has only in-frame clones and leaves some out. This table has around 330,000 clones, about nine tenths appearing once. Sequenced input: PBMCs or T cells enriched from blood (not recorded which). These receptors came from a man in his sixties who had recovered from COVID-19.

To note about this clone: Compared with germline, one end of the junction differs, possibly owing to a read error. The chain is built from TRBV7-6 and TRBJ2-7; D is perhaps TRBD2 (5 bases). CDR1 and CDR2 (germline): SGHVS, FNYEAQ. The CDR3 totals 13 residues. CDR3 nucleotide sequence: TGTGCCAGCAGCCTAGCTCTCAGCTACGAGCAGTACTTC. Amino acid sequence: CASSLALSYEQYF. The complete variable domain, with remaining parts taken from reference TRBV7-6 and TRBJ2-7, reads GAGVSQSPRYKVTKRGQDVALRCDPISGHVSLYWYRQALGQGPEFLTYFNYEAQQDKSGLPNDRFSAERPEGSISTLTIQRTEQRDSAMYRCASSLALSYEQYFGPGTRLTVT.

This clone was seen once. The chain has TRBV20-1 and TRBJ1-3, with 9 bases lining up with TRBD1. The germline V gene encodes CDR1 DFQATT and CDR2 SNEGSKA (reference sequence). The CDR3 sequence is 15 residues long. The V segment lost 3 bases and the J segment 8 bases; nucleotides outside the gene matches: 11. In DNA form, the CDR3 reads TGCAGTGCTAGTCGGGGACAGGGAAGAAGGGACACCATATATTTT. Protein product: CSASRGQGRRDTIYF.

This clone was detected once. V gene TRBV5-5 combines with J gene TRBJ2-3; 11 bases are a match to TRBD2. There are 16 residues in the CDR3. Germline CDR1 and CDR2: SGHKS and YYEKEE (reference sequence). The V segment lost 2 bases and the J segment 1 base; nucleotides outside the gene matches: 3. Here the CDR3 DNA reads TGTGCCAGCAGCTTTAGCGGGAGGGCCGGCACAGATACGCAGTATTTT. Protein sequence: CASSFSGRAGTDTQYF.

CDR3 bases: TGTGCCAGCAGCTTACGGGAACCAGATACGCAGTATTTT. Amino acids: CASSLREPDTQYF. This chain links TRBV5-8 with TRBJ2-3, with a tentative D call TRBD2 (5 bases). The V end lost 2 bases, the J end lost 4 bases, and 8 bases lay between the germline ends. Germline values: CDR1 SGHTS, CDR2 YDEGEE. The CDR3 is 13 amino acids.

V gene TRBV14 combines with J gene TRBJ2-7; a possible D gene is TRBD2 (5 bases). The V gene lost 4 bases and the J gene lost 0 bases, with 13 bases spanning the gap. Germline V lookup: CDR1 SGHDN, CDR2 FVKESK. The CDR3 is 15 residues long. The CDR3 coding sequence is TGTGCCAGCAGCCTGGGAGAGGTTAGCTCCTACGAGCAGTACTTC. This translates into CASSLGEVSSYEQYF.

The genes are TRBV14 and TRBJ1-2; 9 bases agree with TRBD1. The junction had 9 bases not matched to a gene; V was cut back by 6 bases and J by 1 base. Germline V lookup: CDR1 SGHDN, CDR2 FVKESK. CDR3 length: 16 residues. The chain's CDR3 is CASRDPTGGGNYGYTF. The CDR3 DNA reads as TGTGCCAGCAGAGATCCGACAGGGGGTGGTAACTATGGCTACACCTTC.

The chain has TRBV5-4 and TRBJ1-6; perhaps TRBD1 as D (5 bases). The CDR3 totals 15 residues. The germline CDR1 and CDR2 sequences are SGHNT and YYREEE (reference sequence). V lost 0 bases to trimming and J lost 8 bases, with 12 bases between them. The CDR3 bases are TGTGCCAGCAGCTTGGTGGGCAGACAGCATTCACCCCTCCACTTT. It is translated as CASSLVGRQHSPLHF. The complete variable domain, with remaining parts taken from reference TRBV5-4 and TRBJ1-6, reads ETGVTQSPTHLIKTRGQQVTLRCSSQSGHNTVSWYQQALGQGPQFIFQYYREEENGRGNFPPRFSGLQFPNYSSELNVNALELDDSALYLCASSLVGRQHSPLHFGNGTRLTVT.

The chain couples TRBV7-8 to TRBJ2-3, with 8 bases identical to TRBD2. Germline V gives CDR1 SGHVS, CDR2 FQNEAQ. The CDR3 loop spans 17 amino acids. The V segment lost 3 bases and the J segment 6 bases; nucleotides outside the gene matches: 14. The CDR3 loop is CASSFALMREVLDTQYF. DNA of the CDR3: TGTGCCAGCAGCTTCGCTCTGATGCGGGAGGTTTTGGATACGCAGTATTTT.

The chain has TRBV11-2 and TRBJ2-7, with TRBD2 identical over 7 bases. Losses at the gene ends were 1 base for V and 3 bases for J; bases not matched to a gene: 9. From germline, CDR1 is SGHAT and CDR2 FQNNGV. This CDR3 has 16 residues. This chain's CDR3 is CASSLVRASGLYEQYF. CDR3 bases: TGTGCCAGCAGCTTAGTTCGGGCTAGCGGCCTCTACGAGCAGTACTTC.

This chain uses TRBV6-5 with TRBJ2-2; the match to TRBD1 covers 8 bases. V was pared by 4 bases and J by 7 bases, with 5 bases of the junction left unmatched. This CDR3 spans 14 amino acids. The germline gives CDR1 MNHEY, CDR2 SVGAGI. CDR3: CASSSGQGNGELFF. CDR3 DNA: TGTGCCAGCAGTTCCGGACAGGGCAACGGGGAGCTGTTTTTT.

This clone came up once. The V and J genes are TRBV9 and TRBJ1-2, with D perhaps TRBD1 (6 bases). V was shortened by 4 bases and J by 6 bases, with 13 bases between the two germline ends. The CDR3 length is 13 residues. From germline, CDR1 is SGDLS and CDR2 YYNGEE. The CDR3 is CASSPQGTHGYTF. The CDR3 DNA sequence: TGTGCCAGCAGCCCCCAGGGGACCCATGGCTACACCTTC.

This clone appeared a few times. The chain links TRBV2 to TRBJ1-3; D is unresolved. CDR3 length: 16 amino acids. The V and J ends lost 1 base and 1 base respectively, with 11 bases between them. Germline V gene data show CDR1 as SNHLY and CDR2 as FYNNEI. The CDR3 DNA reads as TGTGCCAGCAGTGAAGGTCGGGGTTTATCTGGAAACACCATATATTTT. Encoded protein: CASSEGRGLSGNTIYF.

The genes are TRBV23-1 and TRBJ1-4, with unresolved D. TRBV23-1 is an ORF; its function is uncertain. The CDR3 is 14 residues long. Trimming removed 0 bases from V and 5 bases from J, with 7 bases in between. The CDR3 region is CASSQSRLNEKLFF. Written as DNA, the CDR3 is TGCGCCAGCAGTCAATCTAGACTGAATGAAAAACTGTTTTTT.

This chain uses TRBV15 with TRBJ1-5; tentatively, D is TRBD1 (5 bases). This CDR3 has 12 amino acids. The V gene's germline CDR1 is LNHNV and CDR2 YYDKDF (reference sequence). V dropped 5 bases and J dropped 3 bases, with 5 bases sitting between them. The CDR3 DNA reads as TGTGCCACCAGCGGACACAATCAGCCCCAGCATTTT. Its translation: CATSGHNQPQHF.

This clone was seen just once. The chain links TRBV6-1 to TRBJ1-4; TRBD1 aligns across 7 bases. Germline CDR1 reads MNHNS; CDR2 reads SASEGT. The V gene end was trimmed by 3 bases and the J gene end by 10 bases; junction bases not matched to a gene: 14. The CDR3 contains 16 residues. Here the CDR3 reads CASSEGTVWTGRKLFF. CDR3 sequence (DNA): TGTGCCAGCAGTGAGGGTACCGTTTGGACAGGAAGAAAACTGTTTTTT.

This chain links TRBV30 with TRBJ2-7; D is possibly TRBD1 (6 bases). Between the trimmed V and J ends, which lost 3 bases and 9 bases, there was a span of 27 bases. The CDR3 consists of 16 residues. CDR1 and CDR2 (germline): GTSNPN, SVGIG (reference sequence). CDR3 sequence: CAWSRRGTGMAFVQYF. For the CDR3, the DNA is TGTGCCTGGAGCCGGCGTGGAACAGGGATGGCGTTCGTGCAGTACTTC. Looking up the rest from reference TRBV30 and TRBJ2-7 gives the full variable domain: SQTIHQWPATLVQPVGSPLSLECTVEGTSNPNLYWYRQAAGRGLQLLFYSVGIGQISSEVPQNLSASRPQDRQFILSSKKLLLSDSGFYLCAWSRRGTGMAFVQYFGPGTRLTVT.

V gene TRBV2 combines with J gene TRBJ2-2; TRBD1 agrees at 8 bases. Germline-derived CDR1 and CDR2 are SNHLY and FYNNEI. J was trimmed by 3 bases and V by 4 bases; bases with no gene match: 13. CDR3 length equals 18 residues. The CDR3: CASSGVRRGLLDTGELFF. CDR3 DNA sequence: TGTGCCAGCAGTGGAGTCCGCAGGGGGCTTTTGGACACCGGGGAGCTGTTTTTT. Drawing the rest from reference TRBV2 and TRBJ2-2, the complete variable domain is EPEVTQTPSHQVTQMGQEVILRCVPISNHLYFYWYRQILGQKVEFLVSFYNNEISEKSEIFDDQFSVERPDGSNFTLKIRSTKLEDSAMYFCASSGVRRGLLDTGELFFGEGSRLTVL.

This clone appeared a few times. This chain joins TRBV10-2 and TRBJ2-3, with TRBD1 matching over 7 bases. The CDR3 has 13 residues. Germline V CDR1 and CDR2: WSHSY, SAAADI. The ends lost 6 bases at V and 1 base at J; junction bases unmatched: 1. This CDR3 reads CASSTGGTDTQYF. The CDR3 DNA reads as TGCGCCAGCAGCACAGGGGGCACAGATACGCAGTATTTT.

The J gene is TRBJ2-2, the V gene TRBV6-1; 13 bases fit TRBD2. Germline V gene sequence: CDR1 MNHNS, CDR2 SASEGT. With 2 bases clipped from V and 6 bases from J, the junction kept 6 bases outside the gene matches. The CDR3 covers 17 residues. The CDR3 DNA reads TGTGCCAGCAGTGAAAGACTAGCGGGGGGCGTGCCCGGGGAGCTGTTTTTT. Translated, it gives CASSERLAGGVPGELFF.

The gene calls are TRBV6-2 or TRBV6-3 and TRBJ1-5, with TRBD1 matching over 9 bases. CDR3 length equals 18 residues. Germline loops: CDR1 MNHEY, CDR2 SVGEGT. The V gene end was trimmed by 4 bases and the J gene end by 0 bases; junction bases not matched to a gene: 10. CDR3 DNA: TGTGCCAGCAGTTTCGGACAGGGGAGGGGATATAGCAATCAGCCCCAGCATTTT. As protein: CASSFGQGRGYSNQPQHF.

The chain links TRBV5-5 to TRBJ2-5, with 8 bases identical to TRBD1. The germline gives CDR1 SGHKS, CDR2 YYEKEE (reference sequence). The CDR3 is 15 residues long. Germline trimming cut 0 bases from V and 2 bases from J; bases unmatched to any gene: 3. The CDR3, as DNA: TGTGCCAGCAGCTTGGTCAGGGGGCGTCAAGAGACCCAGTACTTC. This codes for CASSLVRGRQETQYF.

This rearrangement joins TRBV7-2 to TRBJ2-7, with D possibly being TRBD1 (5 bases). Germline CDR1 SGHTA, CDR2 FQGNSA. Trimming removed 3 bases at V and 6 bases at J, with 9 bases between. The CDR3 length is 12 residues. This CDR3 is CASSFDSREQYF. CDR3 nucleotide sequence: TGTGCCAGCAGCTTCGACAGTCGCGAGCAGTACTTC.

In DNA, the CDR3 is TGTGCCAGCAGCTTAATACAGGTCAACACCGGGGAGCTGTTTTTT. This encodes CASSLIQVNTGELFF. The chain uses TRBV7-3 and TRBJ2-2; a possible D gene is TRBD1 (5 bases). V lost 1 base, J lost 2 bases, and 8 bases lay in between. The germline V gene encodes CDR1 SGHTA and CDR2 FQGTGA. There are 15 residues in the CDR3.

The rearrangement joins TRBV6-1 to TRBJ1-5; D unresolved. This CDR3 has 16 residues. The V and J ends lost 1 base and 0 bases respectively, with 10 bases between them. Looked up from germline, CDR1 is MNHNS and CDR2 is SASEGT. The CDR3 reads CASSEGREYSNQPQHF. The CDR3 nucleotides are TGTGCCAGCAGTGAAGGCCGGGAGTATAGCAATCAGCCCCAGCATTTT.

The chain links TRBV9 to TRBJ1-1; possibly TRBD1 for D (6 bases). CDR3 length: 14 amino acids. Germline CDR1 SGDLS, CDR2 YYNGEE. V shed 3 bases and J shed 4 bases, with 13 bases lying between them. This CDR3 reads CASSAIQGSTEAFF. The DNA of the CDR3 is TGTGCCAGCAGCGCGATTCAGGGGAGCACTGAAGCTTTCTTT.